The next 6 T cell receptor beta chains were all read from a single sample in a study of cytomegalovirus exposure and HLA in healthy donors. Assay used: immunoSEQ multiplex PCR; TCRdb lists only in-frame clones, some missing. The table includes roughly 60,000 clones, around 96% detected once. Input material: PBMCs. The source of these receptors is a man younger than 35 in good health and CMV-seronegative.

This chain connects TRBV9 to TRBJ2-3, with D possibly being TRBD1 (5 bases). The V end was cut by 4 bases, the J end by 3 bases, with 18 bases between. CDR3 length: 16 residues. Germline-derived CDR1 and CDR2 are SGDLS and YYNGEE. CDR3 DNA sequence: TGTGCCAGCAGCCCCCAATCTAGGGGCAAAACAGATACGCAGTATTTT. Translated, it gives CASSPQSRGKTDTQYF.

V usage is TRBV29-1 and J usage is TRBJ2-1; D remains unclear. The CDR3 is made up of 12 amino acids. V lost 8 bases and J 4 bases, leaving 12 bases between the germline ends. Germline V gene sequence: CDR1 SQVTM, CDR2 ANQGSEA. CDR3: CSTRFAYNEQFF. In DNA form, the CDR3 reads TGCAGCACCAGGTTTGCGTACAATGAGCAGTTCTTC.

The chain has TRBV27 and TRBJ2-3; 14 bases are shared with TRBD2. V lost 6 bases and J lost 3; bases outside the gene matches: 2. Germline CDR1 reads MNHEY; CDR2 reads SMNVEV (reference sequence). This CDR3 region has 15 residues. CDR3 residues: CASRRLAGGTDTQYF. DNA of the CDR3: TGTGCCAGCAGAAGACTAGCGGGAGGGACAGATACGCAGTATTTT.

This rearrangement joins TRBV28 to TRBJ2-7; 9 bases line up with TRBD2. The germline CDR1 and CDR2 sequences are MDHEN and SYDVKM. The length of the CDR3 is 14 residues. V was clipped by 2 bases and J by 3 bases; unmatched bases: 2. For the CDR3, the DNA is TGTGCCAGCAGTTTAGCTAGCGGGATCTACGAGCAGTACTTC. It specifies CASSLASGIYEQYF.

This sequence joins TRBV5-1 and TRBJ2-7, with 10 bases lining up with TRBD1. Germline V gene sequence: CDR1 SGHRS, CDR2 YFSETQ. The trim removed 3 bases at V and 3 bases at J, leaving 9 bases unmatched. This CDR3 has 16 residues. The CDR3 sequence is CASSWGIRDRGYEQYF. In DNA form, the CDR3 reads TGCGCCAGCAGCTGGGGAATCCGGGACAGGGGCTACGAGCAGTACTTC.

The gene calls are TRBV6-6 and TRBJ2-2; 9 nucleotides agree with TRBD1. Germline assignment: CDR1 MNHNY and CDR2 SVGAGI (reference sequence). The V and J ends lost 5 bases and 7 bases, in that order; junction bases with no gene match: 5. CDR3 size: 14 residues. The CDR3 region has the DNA TGTGCCAGCAGTGTTACAGGGGGCAGCGGGGAGCTGTTTTTT. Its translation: CASSVTGGSGELFF.